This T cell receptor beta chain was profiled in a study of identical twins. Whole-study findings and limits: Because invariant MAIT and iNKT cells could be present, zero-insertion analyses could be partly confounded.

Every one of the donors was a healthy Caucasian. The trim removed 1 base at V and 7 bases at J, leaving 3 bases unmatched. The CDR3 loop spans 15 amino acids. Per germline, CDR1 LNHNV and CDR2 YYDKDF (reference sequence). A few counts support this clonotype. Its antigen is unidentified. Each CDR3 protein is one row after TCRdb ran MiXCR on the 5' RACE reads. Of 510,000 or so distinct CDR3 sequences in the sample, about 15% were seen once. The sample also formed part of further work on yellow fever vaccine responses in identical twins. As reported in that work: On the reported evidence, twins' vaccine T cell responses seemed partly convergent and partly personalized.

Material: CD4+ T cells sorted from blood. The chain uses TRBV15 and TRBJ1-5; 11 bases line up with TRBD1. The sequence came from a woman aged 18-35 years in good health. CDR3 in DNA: TGTGCCACCAGCAGAGCTAGGACAGGGGGCCAGCCCCAGCATTTT. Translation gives CATSRARTGGQPQHF.